This TCR beta chain was captured by sequencing in a study of graft-versus-host responses after intestinal transplantation. Across the whole study: Recipients obtained multivisceral, liver-intestinal, or isolated intestinal transplants. Following induction with anti-thymocyte globulin, all recipients were given tacrolimus and steroids for roughly three years.

Using immunoSEQ multiplex PCR, the repertoire was profiled, and TCRdb retains in-frame clones only, with some absent. The sample includes 11,000 to 15,000 clones, roughly 29% seen only once; the top ten take roughly 3.9%. Study observations and caveats: Recipient-marrow GvH clones were detected, some having first appeared in ileum or blood.

The responders that had proliferated, CFSE-low CD3+CD4+ and CD3+CD8+ cells, were sorted after the reaction. The sequenced sample was alloreactive CD4+ T cells from a mixed lymphocyte reaction culture, obtained before intestinal transplant. Subset reported: CFSE-low proliferating T cells sorted from roughly 6-day pre-transplant mixed lymphocyte reaction (GvH or HvG direction). This clonotype was sampled from a human patient who received an intestinal transplant.

In DNA, the CDR3 is TGTGCCAGCAGTTTCTCAGGGGGCAATCAGCCCCAGCATTTT. As protein: CASSFSGGNQPQHF. The genes are TRBV27 and TRBJ1-5; possibly TRBD1 for D (6 bases). Germline V gives CDR1 MNHEY, CDR2 SMNVEV (reference sequence). The CDR3 extends over 14 amino acids. The ends were cut back, 3 bases at V and 2 bases at J, with 8 bases in the middle.